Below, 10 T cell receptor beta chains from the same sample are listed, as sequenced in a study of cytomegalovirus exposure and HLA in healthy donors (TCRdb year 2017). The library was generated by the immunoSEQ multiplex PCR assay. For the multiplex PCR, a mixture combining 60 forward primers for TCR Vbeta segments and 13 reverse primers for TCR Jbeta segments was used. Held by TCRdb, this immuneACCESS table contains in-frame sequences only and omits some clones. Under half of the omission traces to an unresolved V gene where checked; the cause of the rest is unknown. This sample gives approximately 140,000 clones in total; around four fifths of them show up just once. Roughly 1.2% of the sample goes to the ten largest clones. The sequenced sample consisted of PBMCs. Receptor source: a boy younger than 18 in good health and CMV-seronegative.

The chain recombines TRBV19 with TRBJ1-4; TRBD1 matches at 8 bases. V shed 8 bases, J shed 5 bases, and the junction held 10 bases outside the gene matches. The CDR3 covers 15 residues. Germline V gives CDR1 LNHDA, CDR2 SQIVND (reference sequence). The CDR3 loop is CASATQDRENEKLFF. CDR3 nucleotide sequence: TGTGCCAGTGCTACACAGGACAGGGAAAATGAAAAACTGTTTTTT.

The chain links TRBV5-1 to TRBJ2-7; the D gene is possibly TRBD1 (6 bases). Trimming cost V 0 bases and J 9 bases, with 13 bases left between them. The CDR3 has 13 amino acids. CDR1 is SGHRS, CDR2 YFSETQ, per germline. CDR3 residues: CASSLAPGDVQYF. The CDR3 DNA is TGCGCCAGCAGCTTGGCCCCAGGGGATGTGCAGTACTTC.

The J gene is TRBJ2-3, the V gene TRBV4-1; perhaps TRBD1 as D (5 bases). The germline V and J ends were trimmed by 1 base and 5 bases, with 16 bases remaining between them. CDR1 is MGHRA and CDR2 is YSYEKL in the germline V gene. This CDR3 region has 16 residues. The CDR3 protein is CASSQVGAPMGDTQYF. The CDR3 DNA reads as TGCGCCAGCAGCCAAGTAGGGGCACCCATGGGAGATACGCAGTATTTT.

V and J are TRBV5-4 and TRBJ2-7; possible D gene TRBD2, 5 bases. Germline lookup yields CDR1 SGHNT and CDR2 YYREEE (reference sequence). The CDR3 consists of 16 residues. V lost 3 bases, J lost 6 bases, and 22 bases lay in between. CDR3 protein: CASSSWRFGELFEQYF. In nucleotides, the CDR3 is TGTGCCAGCAGCTCCTGGAGGTTCGGGGAGCTATTCGAGCAGTACTTC.

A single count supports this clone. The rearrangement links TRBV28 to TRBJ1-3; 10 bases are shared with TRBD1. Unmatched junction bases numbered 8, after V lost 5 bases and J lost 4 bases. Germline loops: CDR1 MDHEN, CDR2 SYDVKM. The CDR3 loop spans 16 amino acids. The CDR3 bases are TGTGCCAGCAGTCGGTTACCGGGACAGGGGGGAAACACCATATATTTT. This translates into CASSRLPGQGGNTIYF.

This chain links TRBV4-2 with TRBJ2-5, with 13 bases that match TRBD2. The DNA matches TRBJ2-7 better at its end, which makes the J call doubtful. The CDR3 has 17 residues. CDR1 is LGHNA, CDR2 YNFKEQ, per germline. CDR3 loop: CASSQVLAGGVSYEQYF. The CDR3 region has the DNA TGTGCCAGCAGCCAAGTACTAGCGGGAGGGGTATCCTACGAGCAGTACTTC.

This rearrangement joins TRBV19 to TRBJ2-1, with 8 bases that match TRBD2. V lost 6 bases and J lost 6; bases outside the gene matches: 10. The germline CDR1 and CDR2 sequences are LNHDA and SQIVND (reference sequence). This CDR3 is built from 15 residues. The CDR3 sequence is CASRVGLAGVNEQFF. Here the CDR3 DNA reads TGTGCCAGTAGAGTCGGGCTAGCGGGCGTCAATGAGCAGTTCTTC.

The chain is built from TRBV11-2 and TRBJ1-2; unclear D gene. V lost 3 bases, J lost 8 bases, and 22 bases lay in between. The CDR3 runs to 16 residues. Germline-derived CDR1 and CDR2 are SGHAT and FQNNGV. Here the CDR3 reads CASSFSSAEFSRGYTF. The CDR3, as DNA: TGTGCCAGCAGCTTTAGTTCGGCGGAATTCTCTCGGGGCTACACCTTC.

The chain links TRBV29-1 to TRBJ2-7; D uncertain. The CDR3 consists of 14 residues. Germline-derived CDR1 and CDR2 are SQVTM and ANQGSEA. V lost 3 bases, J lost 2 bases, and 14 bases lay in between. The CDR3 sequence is CSVESGRSTYEQYF. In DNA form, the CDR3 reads TGCAGCGTTGAGTCAGGTCGCTCCACCTACGAGCAGTACTTC.

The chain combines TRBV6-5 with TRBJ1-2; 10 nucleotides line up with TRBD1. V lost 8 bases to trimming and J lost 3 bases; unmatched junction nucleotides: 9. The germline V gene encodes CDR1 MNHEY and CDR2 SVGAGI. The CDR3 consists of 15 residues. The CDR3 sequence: CASGRTGGADYGYTF. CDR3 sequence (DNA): TGTGCCAGCGGACGGACAGGGGGAGCAGACTATGGCTACACCTTC.